Sequencing of this T cell receptor (beta chain) was carried out in a study of TIL therapy for anti-PD-1-resistant metastatic lung cancer. Study overall: Patients then received nivolumab; progressors got lymphodepletion, TIL and IL-2.

Documented time point: pre-treatment sample, taken before nivolumab and TIL therapy. This was the immunoSEQ v3 assay. Assay used: immunoSEQ multiplex PCR; TCRdb lists only in-frame clones, some missing. This table holds tens of thousands of clones, more than 60% found once. The ends lost 5 bases at V and 5 bases at J; junction bases unmatched: 6. The CDR3 runs to 15 residues. Per the germline V gene, CDR1 is LNHNV and CDR2 is YYDKDF (reference sequence). The source is a person aged 25-85 years with non-small cell lung cancer. Sequences were derived from blood, sampled at baseline. The chain employs TRBV15 and TRBJ2-1; 10 bases agree with TRBD1. The CDR3: CATSADRGEHNEQFF. Written as DNA, the CDR3 is TGTGCCACCAGCGCGGACAGGGGGGAGCACAATGAGCAGTTCTTC.